This T cell receptor beta chain was recovered during a study of cytomegalovirus exposure and HLA in healthy donors. Study findings and constraints: The authors listed approximately 150 TCR beta chains as cytomegalovirus-associated. A few chains linked to CMV were shown in vitro to be specific for CMV antigens.

Trimming cost V 5 bases and J 5 bases, with 8 bases left between them. The CDR3 runs to 12 residues. Germline CDR1 and CDR2: MNHEY and SMNVEV (reference sequence). Data came from immunoSEQ multiplex PCR; TCRdb stores just in-frame clones and leaves some out. This sample yields around 150,000 clones, of which around 90% are seen a single time; around 3% belongs to the top ten. Worth noting for this clone: The target antigen is unknown.

The donors were in the roughly 130-subject validation cohort, distinct from the approximately 610-subject first cohort. The source is a man aged 18-30 years in good health and CMV-seronegative. V gene TRBV27 combines with J gene TRBJ2-3, with TRBD2 as a possible D gene (6 bases). Sequencing used PBMCs. DNA for the CDR3: TGTGCCAGCAGTGTGGGGGGAGATACGCAGTATTTT. This sequence encodes CASSVGGDTQYF.